A selection of T cell receptor beta chains follows, all from one sample in a study of blood T cell repertoires in COVID-19. Produced via immunoSEQ multiplex PCR; TCRdb's table is partial and in-frame only. The profile shows about 77,000 clones, roughly nine tenths of them singletons. The sequencing sample was made of peripheral blood. Receptor source: a woman aged 80 or over with active or convalescent COVID-19. The CDR3 runs from the conserved cysteine through the conserved F or W.

j_call v_call cdr3_aa
TRBJ1-6 TRBV5-6 CASSLGSLRGSPLHF
TRBJ1-5 TRBV7-2 CASSPRGWTGGRQPQHF
TRBJ2-7 TRBV19 CASSIEWTSGSYEQYF
TRBJ2-7 TRBV6-5 CASSSPRTGTSYEQYF
TRBJ1-6 TRBV7-9 CASSLDNNSPLHF
TRBJ1-6 TRBV28 CASSLWGDPSSHSPLHF
TRBJ2-3 TRBV28 CASSLGQVRDTQYF
TRBJ1-2 TRBV5-1 CASSSGNYGYTF
TRBJ1-1 TRBV4-2 CASSRREATEAFF
TRBJ2-2 TRBV15 CATSRRGATGELFF
TRBJ2-1 TRBV5-5 CASSFGQGYNEQFF
TRBJ2-5 TRBV7-6 CASSRTSGGSAQETQYF
TRBJ2-1 TRBV5-1 CASSLPGQGNNEQFF
TRBJ1-2 TRBV19 CASSGGVRGYGYTF
TRBJ2-7 TRBV13 CASSLNPGGQYF
TRBJ2-7 TRBV11-1 CASSSQGRSFAEQYF
TRBJ2-7 TRBV4-1 CASSQSQGVHYEQYF
TRBJ2-2 TRBV18 CASSPRTVGTGELFF
TRBJ1-4 TRBV7-9 CASSYDSPNEKLFF
TRBJ2-3 TRBV4-3 CASSQDQGAGSTDTQYF
TRBJ2-5 TRBV3-1/TRBV3-2 CASGTIGRGKQETQYF
TRBJ2-7 TRBV10-3 CAIMVEGVTYEQYF
TRBJ2-1 TRBV27 CASSSLAGGPYNEQFF
TRBJ1-6 TRBV2 CASSGTPGFTSNNSPLHF
TRBJ2-5 TRBV6-4 CASSALAGARTQYF